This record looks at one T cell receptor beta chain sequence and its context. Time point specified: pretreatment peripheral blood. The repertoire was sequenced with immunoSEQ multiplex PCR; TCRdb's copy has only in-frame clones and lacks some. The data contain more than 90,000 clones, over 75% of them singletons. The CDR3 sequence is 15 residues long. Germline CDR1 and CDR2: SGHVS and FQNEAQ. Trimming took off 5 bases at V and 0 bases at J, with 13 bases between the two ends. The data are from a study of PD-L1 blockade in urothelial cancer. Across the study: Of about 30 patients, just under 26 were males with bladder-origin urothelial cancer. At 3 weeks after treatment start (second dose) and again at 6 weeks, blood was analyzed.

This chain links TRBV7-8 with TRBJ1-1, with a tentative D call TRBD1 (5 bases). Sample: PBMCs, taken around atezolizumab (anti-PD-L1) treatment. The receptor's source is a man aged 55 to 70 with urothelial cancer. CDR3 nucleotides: TGTGCCAGCAGCCCGCGCGACAGCGTGAACACTGAAGCTTTCTTT. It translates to CASSPRDSVNTEAFF. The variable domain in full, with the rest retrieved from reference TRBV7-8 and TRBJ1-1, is GAGVSQSPRYKVAKRGQDVALRCDPISGHVSLFWYQQALGQGPEFLTYFQNEAQLDKSGLPSDRFFAERPEGSVSTLKIQRTQQEDSAVYLCASSPRDSVNTEAFFGQGTRLTVV.